The 2 T cell receptor beta chains in this list originate from one sample, sequenced in a study of T cells in Graves' hyperthyroidism and ophthalmopathy. The TCR beta CDR3 regions underwent amplification using RNA transcripts as the source. The primer set for the first-round RT-PCR of the TCR CDR3 was HTBI. MiXCR, applied by TCRdb to the multiplex PCR reads, yields one record per CDR3 protein. The table records 300,000 to 450,000 distinct CDR3 sequences, 15% to 17% of them present only once. The sequencing input was blood. The receptors shown here come from a woman between 18 and 30 years old with Graves' hyperthyroidism that later progressed to Graves' ophthalmopathy.

This chain joins TRBV7-9 and TRBJ2-7; no reliable D call. Trimming took 5 bases from V and 7 from J, leaving 27 bases between them. The CDR3 is 17 amino acids. The germline CDR1 and CDR2 sequences are SEHNR and FQNEAQ (reference sequence). The CDR3 DNA sequence: TGTGCCAGCAGCCCCACCACCTCTGTCCGAGACGATAAGGAGCAGTACTTC. Protein product: CASSPTTSVRDDKEQYF.

The chain joins TRBV28 to TRBJ2-1; D tentatively fits TRBD1 or TRBD2 (5 bases each). Trimming left V 3 bases short and J 8 bases short, with 17 bases between. CDR3 length: 15 amino acids. Germline CDR1 reads MDHEN; CDR2 reads SYDVKM. The CDR3: CASSLVSLGEYEQFF. The DNA of the CDR3 is TGTGCCAGCAGTTTGGTCTCTCTGGGGGAATATGAGCAGTTCTTC.